Below, one T cell receptor (beta chain) is given with its context. The antigen is unknown. This specimen comes from a study of T cell repertoires in cytomegalovirus infection. TCRdb re-called the reads through MiXCR, storing one row per CDR3 protein. The data contain some 57,000 distinct CDR3 sequences, around 34% of them seen just once; the ten biggest clones take up 70%. There are 16 residues in the CDR3. V was clipped by 5 bases and J by 0 bases; unmatched bases: 4. CDR1 is SGHTA, CDR2 FQGNSA, per germline. The rearrangement links TRBV7-2 to TRBJ2-2; TRBD2 matches at 9 bases. The clonotype was recovered from a human donor in good health (CMV status not recorded). Some clones in this sample may be carry-over from other donors' samples. Source material: PBMCs, sequenced either directly or after in vitro stimulation (not recorded which). CDR3 sequence reads: CASSKSGGTNTGELFF. DNA for the CDR3: TGTGCCAGCAGCAAGAGCGGGGGGACGAACACCGGGGAGCTGTTTTTT. The entire variable domain, with the rest obtained from reference TRBV7-2 and TRBJ2-2, is as follows: GAGVSQSPSNKVTEKGKDVELRCDPISGHTALYWYRQSLGQGLEFLIYFQGNSAPDKSGLPSDRFSAERTGGSVSTLTIQRTQQEDSAVYLCASSKSGGTNTGELFFGEGSRLTVL.